The 16 T cell receptor beta chains in this list originate from one sample, sequenced in a study of cytomegalovirus exposure and HLA in healthy donors. Libraries were prepared by immunoSEQ multiplex PCR; TCRdb keeps only in-frame clonotypes and omits some of them. The data contain some 140,000 clones, 70% to 85% of them singletons. Material for sequencing was PBMCs. These receptors were obtained from a man under 40 in good health and CMV-seropositive.

The rearrangement uses TRBV5-1 and TRBJ2-5; no clear D gene. This CDR3 region has 14 residues. In germline, CDR1 is SGHRS, CDR2 YFSETQ. V dropped 4 bases and J dropped 1 base, with 11 bases sitting between them. The CDR3 loop reads CASSQLETQETQYF. CDR3 in DNA: TGCGCCAGCAGCCAACTTGAAACCCAAGAGACCCAGTACTTC.

V gene TRBV7-9 combines with J gene TRBJ1-2; D not resolved. Trimming removed 1 base at V and 6 bases at J, with 9 bases between. CDR1 is SEHNR and CDR2 is FQNEAQ in the germline V gene (reference sequence). The CDR3 is 13 residues long. CDR3 residues: CASSLGLEDGYTF. The DNA for the CDR3 is TGTGCCAGCAGCTTAGGCCTAGAGGATGGCTACACCTTC.

The chain couples TRBV7-9 to TRBJ1-1, with unresolved D. CDR1 SEHNR and CDR2 FQNEAQ come from the germline V gene (reference sequence). This CDR3 has 13 residues. Trimming cost V 0 bases and J 7 bases, with 9 bases left between them. DNA for the CDR3: TGTGCCAGCAGCTTAGCTCGACGGGTTGAAGCTTTCTTT. It codes for CASSLARRVEAFF.

The rearrangement joins TRBV15 to TRBJ2-7; TRBD2 aligns across 10 bases. Germline V gene data show CDR1 as LNHNV and CDR2 as YYDKDF (reference sequence). This CDR3 contains 15 residues. With 4 bases clipped from V and 7 bases from J, the junction kept 10 bases outside the gene matches. The CDR3 nucleotides are TGTGCCACCAGCACCCGGACTAGCGGCCTTTTTGAGCAGTACTTC. As protein: CATSTRTSGLFEQYF.

This sequence joins TRBV11-3 and TRBJ2-3, with 7 positions matching TRBD2. CDR3 size: 14 residues. V gave up 0 bases and J gave up 6 bases; unmatched junction bases: 3. Germline V gene data show CDR1 as SGHNT and CDR2 as YENEEA. CDR3: CASSLDRLADTQYF. The CDR3 nucleotides read TGTGCCAGCAGCTTAGATCGACTAGCTGATACGCAGTATTTT.

This clone was seen repeatedly, ten times or more. This chain links TRBV4-1 with TRBJ2-2, with D possibly matching TRBD1 (6 bases). V shed 1 base and J shed 5 bases, with 23 bases lying between them. CDR3 length: 19 residues. The germline V gene has CDR1 MGHRA and CDR2 YSYEKL. The CDR3, as DNA: TGCGCCAGCAGCCAAGGGGGCGTGTCAGGGGATCTCGGTACCGGGGAGCTGTTTTTT. This gives the protein CASSQGGVSGDLGTGELFF.

This clone has a single count. The genes are TRBV7-2 and TRBJ2-7; D is undetermined. V lost 5 bases and J 0 bases, leaving 8 bases between the germline ends. This CDR3 spans 13 amino acids. CDR1 and CDR2 (germline): SGHTA, FQGNSA. CDR3 sequence reads: CASSPRHSYEQYF. The CDR3 DNA reads as TGTGCCAGCAGCCCTCGACACTCCTACGAGCAGTACTTC.

This clone was detected only once. The rearrangement uses TRBV6-5 and TRBJ1-1, with D hard to call. Germline V gene data show CDR1 as MNHEY and CDR2 as SVGAGI. V dropped 6 bases and J dropped 5 bases, with 13 bases sitting between them. CDR3 length: 13 amino acids. Here the CDR3 reads CASSKTYSTEAFF. The CDR3 region has the DNA TGTGCCAGCAGCAAAACTTACAGTACTGAAGCTTTCTTT.

The J gene is TRBJ1-5, the V gene TRBV15; D is possibly TRBD1 (5 bases). Trimming pared 3 bases from V and 5 bases from J, leaving 14 bases between. Germline V gives CDR1 LNHNV, CDR2 YYDKDF (reference sequence). The CDR3 totals 15 residues. DNA for the CDR3: TGTGCCACCAGCAGTACCCACCAGGGTTATCAGCCCCAGCATTTT. It translates to CATSSTHQGYQPQHF.

The CDR3 coding sequence is TGTGCCAGCAGCCCCCCTAGGGGAAACACTGAAGCTTTCTTT. Residues: CASSPPRGNTEAFF. This rearrangement joins TRBV7-9 to TRBJ1-1, with TRBD1 as a possible D gene (5 bases). Per the germline V gene, CDR1 is SEHNR and CDR2 is FQNEAQ (reference sequence). Deletions cut 5 bases from V and 2 bases from J, with 12 bases between. The CDR3 totals 14 residues.

The chain is built from TRBV10-2 and TRBJ1-1, with D tentatively TRBD1 (5 bases). The CDR3 has 17 residues. Germline CDR1 WSHSY, CDR2 SAAADI. Trimming pared 3 bases from V and 2 bases from J, leaving 19 bases between. Written as DNA, the CDR3 is TGCGCCAGCAGTGAACCAGGGCGGATAGGACCCAACACTGAAGCTTTCTTT. Amino acid sequence: CASSEPGRIGPNTEAFF.

This chain uses TRBV4-3 with TRBJ1-2; unclear D gene. Trimming stripped 0 bases from V and 1 base from J, with 9 bases between. Germline V gene data show CDR1 as LGHNA and CDR2 as YSLEER. This CDR3 spans 15 amino acids. CDR3 nucleotides: TGCGCCAGCAGCCAAGAAGACGGGAGTAACTATGGCTACACCTTC. This codes for CASSQEDGSNYGYTF.

The V call is TRBV18, the J call TRBJ1-1; TRBD1 matches at 8 bases. The CDR3 runs 17 residues. Germline CDR1 reads KGHSH; CDR2 reads LQKENI. Losses at the gene ends were 6 bases for V and 3 bases for J; bases not matched to a gene: 15. The CDR3 nucleotides are TGTGCCAGCTCTCCAGTTTCGAAGACAGGGGCGCACACTGAAGCTTTCTTT. Encoded protein: CASSPVSKTGAHTEAFF.

The CDR3 bases are TGTGCCAGCAGTTATGGGACAGTTCGTTACAATGAGCAGTTCTTC. Encoded protein: CASSYGTVRYNEQFF. The chain recombines TRBV6-6 with TRBJ2-1; TRBD1 matches 7 bases. The germline V gene has CDR1 MNHNY and CDR2 SVGAGI (reference sequence). The CDR3 length is 15 residues. The V and J ends lost 3 bases and 4 bases, in that order; junction bases with no gene match: 6.

The chain is built from TRBV19 and TRBJ2-7; 9 positions match TRBD1. Germline V gene sequence: CDR1 LNHDA, CDR2 SQIVND (reference sequence). The CDR3 is made up of 14 amino acids. V shed 3 bases, J shed 2 bases, and the junction held 2 bases outside the gene matches. As DNA, the CDR3 is TGTGCCAGTAGTATGTGGGACAGGGCCTACGAGCAGTACTTC. It yields the protein CASSMWDRAYEQYF.

The chain joins TRBV7-9 to TRBJ1-5, with D perhaps matching TRBD1 (6 bases). V gave up 2 bases and J gave up 2 bases, with 13 bases separating them. This CDR3 spans 16 amino acids. Germline-derived CDR1 and CDR2 are SEHNR and FQNEAQ (reference sequence). The CDR3 is CASSLLQGSGNQPQHF. DNA for the CDR3: TGTGCCAGCAGCTTACTCCAGGGGTCGGGCAATCAGCCCCAGCATTTT.